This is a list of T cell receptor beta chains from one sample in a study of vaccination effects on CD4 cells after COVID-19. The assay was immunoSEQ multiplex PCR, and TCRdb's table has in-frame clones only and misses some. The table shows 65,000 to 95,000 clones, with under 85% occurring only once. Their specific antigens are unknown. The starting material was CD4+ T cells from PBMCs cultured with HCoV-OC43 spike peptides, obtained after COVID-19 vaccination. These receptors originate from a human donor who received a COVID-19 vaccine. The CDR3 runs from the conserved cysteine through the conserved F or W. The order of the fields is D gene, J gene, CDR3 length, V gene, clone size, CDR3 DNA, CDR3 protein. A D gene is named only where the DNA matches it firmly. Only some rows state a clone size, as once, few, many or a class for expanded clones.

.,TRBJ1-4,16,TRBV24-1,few,TGTGCCACCAGTGATTGGGTGGAGCTCAGGGGTGAAAAACTGTTTTTT,CATSDWVELRGEKLFF
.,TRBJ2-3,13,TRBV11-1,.,TGTGCCAGCAGCTTAGGCCTCACAGATACGCAGTATTTT,CASSLGLTDTQYF
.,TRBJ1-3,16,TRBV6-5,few,TGTGCCAGCAGTTACTCCCAGACCCGCTCTGGAAACACCATATATTTT,CASSYSQTRSGNTIYF
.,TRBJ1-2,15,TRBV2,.,TGTGCCAGCAGTGCCCGGGACACACGCAACTATGGCTACACCTTC,CASSARDTRNYGYTF
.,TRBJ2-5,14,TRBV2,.,TGTGCCAGCAGTGTTTTGGTGAGCCAGGGGACCCAGTACTTC,CASSVLVSQGTQYF
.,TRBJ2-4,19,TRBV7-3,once,TGTGCCAGCAGGAACTCTGGGGGCACCACCTCGCCAGCCAAAAACATTCAGTACTTC,CASRNSGGTTSPAKNIQYF
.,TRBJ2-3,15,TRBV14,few,TGTGCCAGCAGCCAAGAGCGGGGATGGACAGATACGCAGTATTTT,CASSQERGWTDTQYF
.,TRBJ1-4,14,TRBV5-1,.,TGCGCCAGCAGCTCTCAGGGTTGGAGTGAAAAACTGTTTTTT,CASSSQGWSEKLFF
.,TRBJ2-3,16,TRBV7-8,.,TGTGCCAGCAGCTTTAATCGCATGGGGCAGAGAGATACGCAGTATTTT,CASSFNRMGQRDTQYF
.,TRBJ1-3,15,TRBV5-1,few,TGCGCCAGCAGCTACGACGCCCGCTCTGGAAACACCATATATTTT,CASSYDARSGNTIYF
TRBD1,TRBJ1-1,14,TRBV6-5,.,TGTGCCAGCAGCACGACAGGGGGCGTCACTGAAGCTTTCTTT,CASSTTGGVTEAFF
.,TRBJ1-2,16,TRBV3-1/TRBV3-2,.,TGTGCCAGCAGCCAAGGGGGAAGGCTTAAATACTATGACTACACCTTC,CASSQGGRLKYYDYTF